This paragraph covers one TCR beta chain sequence. The antigen is not known. This entry comes from a study of shared clonotypes between healthy human individuals. Study-level information: Sampling drew on donors who were two women and a few men aged 18 to 49. A donor's plate count was three for CD4 naive and three for CD4 memory; CD8 naive had two and CD8 memory one.

General study findings and limits: Sequencing depth was expected to influence donor clonotype sharing.

Genomic DNA of every subset was divided equally among multiple immunoSEQ plates. Produced via immunoSEQ multiplex PCR; TCRdb's table is partial and in-frame only. The top ten clones hold 1% to 1.3% of a sample with some 2 million clones, about 95% of them seen once. The CDR3 is 14 amino acids. Germline V gene data show CDR1 as SGHAT and CDR2 as FQNNGV. V was clipped by 3 bases and J by 3 bases, with 11 bases between them. Naivety among CD8 cells was defined by CD45RO negativity and positive CCR7 selection, thereby excluding terminally differentiated effector memory CD45RA+ cells. V gene TRBV11-2 combines with J gene TRBJ1-1, with D perhaps matching TRBD1 (6 bases). The sequence was collected from a young man in good health. The sample taken for sequencing was naive CD8+ T cells sorted from blood. DNA of the CDR3: TGTGCCAGCAGCTTTCAGGGGTCGGACACTGAAGCTTTCTTT. The encoded protein is CASSFQGSDTEAFF.